This TCR beta chain derives from a study of blood T cell repertoires in COVID-19. About the study: Samples representing acute and convalescent COVID-19 were sourced from the United States, Italy and Spain.

With V trimmed by 1 base and J by 5 bases, 10 bases remained unmatched. CDR1 and CDR2 (germline): SGHDT, YYEEEE. The CDR3 sequence is 16 residues long. The protocol was immunoSEQ multiplex PCR, while the TCRdb copy is restricted to in-frame clones and leaves out a portion. The top ten clones hold approximately 12% of a sample with 70,000 to 85,000 clones, over 75% of them seen once. The sequenced material came from peripheral blood. The V gene is TRBV5-6, the J gene TRBJ2-5, with TRBD1 matching over 8 bases. The clonotype originates from a man older than 75 with acute or convalescent COVID-19. CDR3 in amino acids: CASSLIVRTGRETQYF. The CDR3 nucleotides read TGTGCCAGCAGCTTGATAGTCCGGACAGGGAGGGAGACCCAGTACTTC.